This T cell receptor beta chain originates from a study of T cell repertoires in cytomegalovirus infection. Whole-study context: The authors relied on CMV epitopes, both recently identified HLA-C-restricted and well-studied HLA-B-restricted. Evidence of both CMV infection and a matching HLA type came from public TCR beta signatures. Study-level results: The ex vivo response showed dominance by HLA-C-restricted CMV-specific TCR beta clonotypes. Pooled public TCR beta family frequency picked out CMV carriers with the relevant HLA.

Trimming removed 0 bases at V and 5 bases at J, with 7 bases between. Germline V lookup: CDR1 SGHVS, CDR2 FNYEAQ. This CDR3 is built from 13 residues. TCRdb re-called the reads through MiXCR, storing one row per CDR3 protein. The sample holds about 830,000 distinct CDR3 sequences, approximately 32% seen once. In the case of this clonotype: Its antigen is undetermined.

This specimen was cultured CD8+ T cells from PBMCs, taken from culture after CMV antigen stimulation. This rearrangement joins TRBV7-6 to TRBJ2-5; D gene unclear. This clonotype was sampled from a human donor in good health (CMV status not recorded). Some clones in this sample may be carry-over from other donors' samples. The CDR3 nucleotides read TGTGCCAGCAGCTTAGCGCGGTGGGAGACCCAGTACTTC. Protein sequence: CASSLARWETQYF.